This entry features one T cell receptor beta chain sequence. The record originates from a study of blood T cell repertoires in COVID-19. Study-wide context: PBMCs, B-cell-depleted T cells, or T cells provided the cDNA or gDNA that made up the material.

Methods used by the authors: Reference gene primer amplification in the assay estimated nucleated cell counts. Data came from immunoSEQ multiplex PCR; TCRdb stores just in-frame clones and leaves some out. That table furnishes V, J and clone size, whereas the DNA furnished D and trimming. The sample holds roughly 300,000 clones, roughly 85% seen once. Participants were aged roughly 18 to 100 years from around 26 US areas. Participants were placed into cohorts based on the clinical history they reported. V was trimmed by 3 bases and J by 0 bases, leaving 11 bases between them. CDR1 is DFQATT, CDR2 SNEGSKA, per germline (reference sequence). The CDR3 runs to 14 residues.

This sequence joins TRBV20-1 and TRBJ1-2, with D maybe TRBD1 (5 bases). Input material: PBMCs or T cells enriched from blood (not recorded which). This TCR came from a woman aged 40-49 years with acute COVID-19. The CDR3 region has the DNA TGCAGTGCTAGTTGGGGCAGTACTAACTATGGCTACACCTTC. Translated: CSASWGSTNYGYTF.